The 25 T cell receptor beta chains presented below share a single source sample, sequenced in a study of neurological immune-mediated disorders. MiXCR, applied by TCRdb to the 5' RACE reads, yields one record per CDR3 protein. The sample consists of 87,000 or so distinct CDR3 sequences, 3.5% of them appearing once. The material sequenced was PBMCs. The receptors stem from a woman between 18 and 30 years old with multiple sclerosis.

This clonotype was found many times. The chain has TRBV14 and TRBJ2-3; D not certain. This CDR3 has 15 amino acids. Germline CDR1 reads SGHDN; CDR2 reads FVKESK. V gave up 3 bases and J gave up 3 bases, with 13 bases separating them. In DNA, the CDR3 is TGTGCCAGCAGCCATCTGGGGTTCGAGACAGATACGCAGTATTTT. Translated, it gives CASSHLGFETDTQYF.

This clonotype was seen repeatedly, ten times or more. The chain is built from TRBV6-5 and TRBJ2-7; 7 nucleotides line up with TRBD1. J gave up 2 bases and V 8 bases, and 12 bases lay outside the gene matches. CDR3 length equals 15 residues. Germline assignment: CDR1 MNHEY and CDR2 SVGAGI. CDR3 DNA sequence: TGTGCCAGCGCACCCAACAGGGGCCAGACCTACGAGCAGTACTTC. Protein sequence: CASAPNRGQTYEQYF.

The gene calls are TRBV28 and TRBJ2-1; TRBD2 aligns across 9 bases. J lost 4 bases, V lost 3 bases, and 13 bases had no gene match. The CDR3 is made up of 18 amino acids. Germline V CDR1 and CDR2: MDHEN, SYDVKM. The CDR3 nucleotides read TGTGCCAGCAGTTTCGGACTAGCGTCACCAAAGTTTTACAATGAGCAGTTCTTC. Translation: CASSFGLASPKFYNEQFF. Together with reference TRBV28 and TRBJ2-1, the CDR3 gives the full variable domain: DVKVTQSSRYLVKRTGEKVFLECVQDMDHENMFWYRQDPGLGLRLIYFSYDVKMKEKGDIPEGYSVSREKKERFSLILESASTNQTSMYLCASSFGLASPKFYNEQFFGPGTRLTVL.

This clonotype has ten or more counts. The chain carries TRBV7-9 and TRBJ2-2; D possibly uses TRBD1 or TRBD2 (5 bases each). Germline V CDR1 and CDR2: SEHNR, FQNEAQ (reference sequence). The CDR3 has 13 amino acids. V was clipped by 11 bases and J by 0 bases, with 10 bases between them. The CDR3 bases are TGTGCCGGAAGAGGGGCGAACACCGGGGAGCTGTTTTTT. This gives the protein CAGRGANTGELFF. The full variable domain, with the rest looked up from reference TRBV7-9 and TRBJ2-2, is DTGVSQNPRHKITKRGQNVTFRCDPISEHNRLYWYRQTLGQGPEFLTYFQNEAQLEKSRLLSDRFSAERPKGSFSTLEIQRTEQGDSAMYLCAGRGANTGELFFGEGSRLTVL.

In its sample, this clonotype was seen many times. CDR3 nucleotides: TGCAGTGCTAGCAGATCGGAAAAACTGTTTTTT. Its translation is CSASRSEKLFF. The chain recombines TRBV20-1 with TRBJ1-4; no reliable D call. The CDR3 length is 11 residues. In germline, CDR1 is DFQATT, CDR2 SNEGSKA (reference sequence). V lost 3 bases and J lost 8, with 7 bases in between.

This clonotype was found many times. This chain connects TRBV20-1 to TRBJ1-5; D might be TRBD1 (5 bases). V was trimmed by 3 bases and J by 6 bases, leaving 18 bases between them. CDR1 is DFQATT, CDR2 SNEGSKA, per germline (reference sequence). The CDR3 is 15 amino acids. For the CDR3, the DNA is TGCAGTGCTAGGTTCGGTGGGGGAGGGCTTCAGCCCCAGCATTTT. Protein product: CSARFGGGGLQPQHF.

The chain links TRBV12-5 to TRBJ2-4; possible D gene TRBD1, 6 bases. The CDR3 runs to 17 residues. Trimming took off 3 bases at V and 3 bases at J, with 18 bases between the two ends. From germline, CDR1 is LGHNT and CDR2 FRNRAP. The CDR3 DNA reads as TGTGCTAGTGGTTTCTCCTGGACAGTTAGCAGCAAAAACATTCAGTACTTC. Protein product: CASGFSWTVSSKNIQYF.

This clonotype has a count of ten or more. CDR3 residues: CSASAGTPNNSPLHF. The CDR3 region has the DNA TGCAGTGCTAGTGCCGGGACACCAAATAATTCACCCCTCCACTTT. The chain joins TRBV20-1 to TRBJ1-6, with D perhaps TRBD1 (6 bases). V shed 3 bases and J shed 5 bases, with 14 bases lying between them. The CDR3 is 15 residues long. Germline assignment: CDR1 DFQATT and CDR2 SNEGSKA (reference sequence).

Only a few counts were recorded for this clonotype. The chain has TRBV6-5 and TRBJ1-6, with D hard to call. With 4 bases removed from V and 8 bases from J, the gap between germline ends came to 15 bases. Germline values: CDR1 MNHEY, CDR2 SVGAGI. The CDR3 is 15 residues long. The DNA for the CDR3 is TGTGCCAGCAGTTTGACAATCAAAAGGGATTCACCCCTCCACTTT. It encodes CASSLTIKRDSPLHF.

This clonotype has a count of ten or more. This chain connects TRBV5-1 to TRBJ2-1; D is undetermined. V lost 0 bases and J 3 bases, leaving 4 bases between the germline ends. From germline, CDR1 is SGHRS and CDR2 YFSETQ. The CDR3 loop spans 13 amino acids. The CDR3, as DNA: TGCGCCAGCAGCTTGGCCTACTACAATGAGCAGTTCTTC. It yields the protein CASSLAYYNEQFF.

This clonotype occurred many times. This rearrangement joins TRBV20-1 to TRBJ2-6, with D possibly being TRBD2 (7 bases). Trimming removed 6 bases from V and 2 bases from J, with 11 bases in between. Germline values: CDR1 DFQATT, CDR2 SNEGSKA (reference sequence). This CDR3 has 14 residues. CDR3 in amino acids: CSAGGGAGANVLTF. The CDR3 DNA reads TGCAGTGCAGGGGGGGGGGCTGGGGCCAACGTCCTGACTTTC.

This clonotype has at least ten counts. The chain has TRBV20-1 and TRBJ1-2; D gene unclear. The ends were cut back, 2 bases at V and 2 bases at J, with 9 bases in the middle. The CDR3 contains 13 residues. Germline V gene lookup returns CDR1 DFQATT and CDR2 SNEGSKA (reference sequence). The CDR3 DNA is TGCAGTGCTAGATATTCCCAGAACTATGGCTACACCTTC. Encoded protein: CSARYSQNYGYTF.

This clonotype has a count of ten or more. The chain uses TRBV7-2 and TRBJ2-2, with 8 nucleotides matching TRBD2. This CDR3 spans 16 amino acids. Per the germline V gene, CDR1 is SGHTA and CDR2 is FQGNSA. The V segment lost 1 base and the J segment 1 base; nucleotides outside the gene matches: 2. CDR3 in DNA: TGTGCCAGCAGCTTAGTTACTAGCGGGAACACCGGGGAGCTGTTTTTT. Translated: CASSLVTSGNTGELFF.

This clonotype has ten or more counts. This chain links TRBV6-1 with TRBJ1-2, with TRBD1 as a possible D gene (5 bases). Trimming removed 8 bases from V and 8 bases from J, with 18 bases in between. Per germline, CDR1 MNHNS and CDR2 SASEGT. The CDR3 contains 13 residues. CDR3 amino acids: CASRLGGAVGYTF. The CDR3 nucleotides read TGTGCCAGCCGCTTGGGAGGGGCGGTCGGCTACACCTTC.

This clonotype has at least ten counts. The chain employs TRBV25-1 and TRBJ1-1; D not resolved. The germline V and J ends were trimmed by 8 bases and 4 bases, with 8 bases remaining between them. Germline lookup yields CDR1 MGHDK and CDR2 SYGVNS. The CDR3 sequence is 11 residues long. CDR3 DNA sequence: TGTGCCAGCTCCCGTGGCACTGAAGCTTTCTTT. It encodes CASSRGTEAFF.

This clonotype has a count of ten or more. The V and J genes are TRBV5-1 and TRBJ2-7, with D unclear. Trimming took 2 bases from V and 0 from J, leaving 9 bases between them. CDR1 is SGHRS, CDR2 YFSETQ, per germline. The CDR3 consists of 14 residues. The CDR3 DNA reads as TGCGCCAGCAGCTTCACACGGACCTCCTACGAGCAGTACTTC. It translates to CASSFTRTSYEQYF. Filled out from reference TRBV5-1 and TRBJ2-7, the complete variable domain reads KAGVTQTPRYLIKTRGQQVTLSCSPISGHRSVSWYQQTPGQGLQFLFEYFSETQRNKGNFPGRFSGRQFSNSRSEMNVSTLELGDSALYLCASSFTRTSYEQYFGPGTRLTVT.

The sample holds many counts of this clonotype. This chain connects TRBV9 to TRBJ2-1; D is possibly TRBD1 or TRBD2 (5 bases each). Looked up from germline, CDR1 is SGDLS and CDR2 is YYNGEE. There are 17 residues in the CDR3. With 3 bases removed from V and 3 bases from J, the gap between germline ends came to 19 bases. The CDR3 nucleotides read TGTGCCAGCAGCGCACGGGGCCTGGAGAGATACTACAATGAGCAGTTCTTC. Its protein product is CASSARGLERYYNEQFF.

About this clonotype: One base away lies a much larger clone, so this may be a sequencing read error. The rearrangement links TRBV20-1 to TRBJ2-7; 10 bases agree with TRBD1. The V gene's germline CDR1 is DFQATT and CDR2 SNEGSKA (reference sequence). The CDR3 is 13 amino acids. The CDR3 spells CSDRDRGLEEQYF. For the CDR3, the DNA is TGCAGTGATAGAGACAGGGGGCTAGAAGAGCAGTACTTC.

This clonotype was seen repeatedly, ten times or more. The genes are TRBV5-6 and TRBJ2-2, with unresolved D. The ends were cut back, 0 bases at V and 2 bases at J, with 5 bases in the middle. The CDR3 runs to 14 residues. Germline CDR1 reads SGHDT; CDR2 reads YYEEEE. In nucleotides, the CDR3 is TGTGCCAGCAGCTTGGAACTCAACACCGGGGAGCTGTTTTTT. Translated: CASSLELNTGELFF.

At least ten counts were recorded for this clonotype. CDR3 sequence (DNA): TGTGCCAGCAGTAAGAACTACGAGCAGTACTTC. Translating gives CASSKNYEQYF. The chain uses TRBV6-2 or TRBV6-3 and TRBJ2-7; D uncertain. Trimming cost V 5 bases and J 3 bases, with 5 bases left between them. Germline CDR1 and CDR2: MNHEY and SVGEGT. This CDR3 region has 11 residues.

The table lists this clonotype with many counts. The chain links TRBV10-3 to TRBJ2-7; 9 nucleotides align to TRBD1. Germline CDR1 is ENHRY and CDR2 is SYGVKD. There are 13 residues in the CDR3. Trimming took 7 bases from V and 8 from J; bases not matched to a gene: 9. DNA of the CDR3: TGTGCCATCATAAGGGACAGGGAAGGGAAGCAGTACTTC. As protein: CAIIRDREGKQYF.

Many counts were recorded for this clonotype. This chain joins TRBV2 and TRBJ2-7; D remains ambiguous. This CDR3 is 14 amino acids long. Germline assignment: CDR1 SNHLY and CDR2 FYNNEI. The germline V and J ends were trimmed by 6 bases and 2 bases, with 14 bases remaining between them. CDR3 bases: TGTGCCAGCAGCGCCCGGACCGGAACCTACGAGCAGTACTTC. Translation: CASSARTGTYEQYF.

This clonotype was observed a few times. V and J are TRBV7-2 and TRBJ2-3; possibly TRBD1 or TRBD2 for D (5 bases each). The CDR3 runs to 13 residues. V gave up 8 bases and J gave up 6 bases, with 15 bases separating them. Germline values: CDR1 SGHTA, CDR2 FQGNSA. CDR3 sequence reads: CASVLGVFDTQYF. CDR3 nucleotide sequence: TGTGCCAGCGTACTGGGGGTCTTCGATACGCAGTATTTT.

There are many counts of this clonotype. The J gene is TRBJ2-5, the V gene TRBV7-3, with 8 bases fitting TRBD2. Germline lookup yields CDR1 SGHTA and CDR2 FQGTGA. V shed 3 bases, J shed 5 bases, and the junction held 5 bases outside the gene matches. The CDR3 has 14 amino acids. This CDR3 is CASSFEREMETQYF. The CDR3 region has the DNA TGTGCCAGCAGCTTCGAGCGGGAGATGGAGACCCAGTACTTC.

This clonotype was observed at least ten times. The rearrangement links TRBV6-5 to TRBJ2-7, with D perhaps TRBD1 or TRBD2 (5 bases each). This CDR3 spans 19 amino acids. Trimming shortened V by 5 bases and J by 3 bases, and 29 bases separated the two germline ends. Germline-derived CDR1 and CDR2 are MNHEY and SVGAGI. The CDR3: CASSGFGSRDRWGYYEQYF. The CDR3 region has the DNA TGTGCCAGCAGTGGATTCGGTTCCCGGGACCGGTGGGGTTACTACGAGCAGTACTTC.